The entry that follows covers one T cell receptor beta chain sequence. The sample holds other DNA sequences that translate to the same CDR3. The sample comes from a study of blood T cell repertoires in COVID-19. About the study: Sites across the United States, Italy and Spain contributed samples from acute and convalescent COVID-19.

Profiling relied on immunoSEQ multiplex PCR, and the TCRdb table lists in-frame clones only, not all of them. Of a few hundred thousand clones in the sample, roughly 84% are singletons; the top ten hold about 1.5%. Germline V gene data show CDR1 as MNHEY and CDR2 as SVGAGI. The CDR3 runs 13 residues. Trimming pared 5 bases from V and 0 bases from J, leaving 8 bases between. This receptor was identified in a woman aged 40 to 50 who had recovered from COVID-19. This chain links TRBV6-5 with TRBJ2-7, with D possibly matching TRBD1 (6 bases). The sequencing sample was made of peripheral blood. CDR3 sequence reads: CASSRTASYEQYF. The CDR3 DNA reads as TGTGCCAGCAGTCGGACAGCCTCCTACGAGCAGTACTTC.